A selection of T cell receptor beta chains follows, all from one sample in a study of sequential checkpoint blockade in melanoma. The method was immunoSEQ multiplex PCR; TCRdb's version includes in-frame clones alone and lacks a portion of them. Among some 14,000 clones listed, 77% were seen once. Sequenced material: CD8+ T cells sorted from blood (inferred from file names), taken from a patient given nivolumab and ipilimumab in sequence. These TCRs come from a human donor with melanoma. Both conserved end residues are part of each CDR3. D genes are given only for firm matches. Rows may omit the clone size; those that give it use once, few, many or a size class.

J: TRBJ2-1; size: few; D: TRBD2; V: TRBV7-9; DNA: TGTGCCAGCAGCTTAGAGACTAGCGTGTATGAGCAGTTCTTC; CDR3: CASSLETSVYEQFF
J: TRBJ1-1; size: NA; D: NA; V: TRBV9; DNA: TGTGCCAGCAGCGGATCGGACAGTTGGACTGAAGCTTTCTTT; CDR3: CASSGSDSWTEAFF
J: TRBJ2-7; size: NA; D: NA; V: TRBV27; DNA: TGTGCCAGCAGTTCCCTTGGGCACGAGCAGTACTTC; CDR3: CASSSLGHEQYF
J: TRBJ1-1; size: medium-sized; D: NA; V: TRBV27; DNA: TGTGCCAGCAGTGAGGGGGGGACTGAAGCTTTCTTT; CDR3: CASSEGGTEAFF
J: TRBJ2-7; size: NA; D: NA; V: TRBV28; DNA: TGTGCCAGCAGTTCCGGCGAGCAGTACTTC; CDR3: CASSSGEQYF
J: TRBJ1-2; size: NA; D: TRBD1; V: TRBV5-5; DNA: TGTGCCACCTCGGTGACAGGGGGCCTAAACTATGGCTACACCTTC; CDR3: CATSVTGGLNYGYTF
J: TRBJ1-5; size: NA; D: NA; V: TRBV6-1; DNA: TGTGCCAGCAGTGAACTCAGGGGAAGCAATCAGCCCCAGCATTTT; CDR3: CASSELRGSNQPQHF
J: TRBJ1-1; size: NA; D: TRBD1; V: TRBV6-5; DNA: TGTGCCAGCAGTTACGACAGGGCCCTGAACACTGAAGCTTTCTTT; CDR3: CASSYDRALNTEAFF
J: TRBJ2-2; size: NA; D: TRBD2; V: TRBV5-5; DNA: TGTGCCAGCAGTTTCGGACTAGCCGGGGAGCTGTTTTTT; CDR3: CASSFGLAGELFF
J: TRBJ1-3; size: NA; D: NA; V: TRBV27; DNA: TGTGCCAGCAGTCCACAGGGTAGCTCTGGAAACACCATATATTTT; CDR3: CASSPQGSSGNTIYF
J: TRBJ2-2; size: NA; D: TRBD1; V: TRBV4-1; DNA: TGCGCCAGCAGCCAAGGGACAGGGAACACCGGGGAGCTGTTTTTT; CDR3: CASSQGTGNTGELFF
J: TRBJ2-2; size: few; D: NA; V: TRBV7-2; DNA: TGTGCCAGCAGCACCTCACAATGGTCACCGAACACCGGGGAGCTGTTTTTT; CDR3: CASSTSQWSPNTGELFF
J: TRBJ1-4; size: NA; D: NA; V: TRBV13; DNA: TGTGCCAGCAGCTTACGCGGGGGCGGTGAAAAACTGTTTTTT; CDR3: CASSLRGGGEKLFF
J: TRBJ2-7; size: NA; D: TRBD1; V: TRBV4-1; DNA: TGCGCCAGCAGCCAGACGGGACAGGGGATCTACGAGCAGTACTTC; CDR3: CASSQTGQGIYEQYF
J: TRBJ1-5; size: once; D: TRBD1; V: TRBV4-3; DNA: TGCGCCAGCAGCCAAGATACCGTAAACCAGGGGGCGCCGGGTCAGCCCCAGCATTTT; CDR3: CASSQDTVNQGAPGQPQHF
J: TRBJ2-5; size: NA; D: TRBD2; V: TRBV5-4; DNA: TGTGCCAGCAGCTTGGGGGGACTAGCGGGACAAGAGACCCAGTACTTC; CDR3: CASSLGGLAGQETQYF
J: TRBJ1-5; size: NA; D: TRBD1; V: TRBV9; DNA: TGTGCCAGCAGCACGACAGGGGATCAGCCCCAGCATTTT; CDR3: CASSTTGDQPQHF
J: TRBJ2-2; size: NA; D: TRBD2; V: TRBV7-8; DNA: TGTGCCAGCAGCTTACTGGGGCAGGGAGGGATCGGGGAGCTGTTTTTT; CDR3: CASSLLGQGGIGELFF
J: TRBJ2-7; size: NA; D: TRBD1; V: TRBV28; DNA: TGTGCCAGCAGAAGGACAGGGGACCACGAGCAGTACTTC; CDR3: CASRRTGDHEQYF
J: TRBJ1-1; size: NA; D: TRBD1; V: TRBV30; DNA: TGTGCCTGGACCGGGCAGGGGGCCGGGAACACTGAAGCTTTCTTT; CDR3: CAWTGQGAGNTEAFF
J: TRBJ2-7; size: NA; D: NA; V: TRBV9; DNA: TGTGCCAGCAGCCTAAGCCGGGATAACTCCTACGAGCAGTACTTC; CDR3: CASSLSRDNSYEQYF
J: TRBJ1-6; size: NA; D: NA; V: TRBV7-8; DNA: TGTGCCAGCAGCTTAGTATGGCAGGGAAATTCACCCCTCCACTTT; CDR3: CASSLVWQGNSPLHF
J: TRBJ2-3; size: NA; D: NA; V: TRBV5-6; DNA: TGTGCCAGCAGCTTGGGGCTGGGGGGTTTCACAGATACGCAGTATTTT; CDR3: CASSLGLGGFTDTQYF
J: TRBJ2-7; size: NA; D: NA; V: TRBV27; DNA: TGTGCCAGCAGCGCTCTTCTTACTCAGGCCTACGAGCAGTACTTC; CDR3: CASSALLTQAYEQYF
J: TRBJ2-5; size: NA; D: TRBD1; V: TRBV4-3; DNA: TGCGCCAGCAGCCCCCGACAGGGAAGGTTCCTGGAGACCCAGTACTTC; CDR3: CASSPRQGRFLETQYF
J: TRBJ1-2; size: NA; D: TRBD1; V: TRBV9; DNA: TGTGCCAGCAGCGTATCCATTCTCGGGACAGTCTATGGCTACACCTTC; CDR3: CASSVSILGTVYGYTF
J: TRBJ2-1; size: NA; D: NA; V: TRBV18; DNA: TGTGCCAGCTCACCGCTTACAGAAAGCTCCTACAATGAGCAGTTCTTC; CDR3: CASSPLTESSYNEQFF
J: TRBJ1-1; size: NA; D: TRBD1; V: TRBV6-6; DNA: TGTGCCAGCAGGATAACAGGGGGGGCGGGCACTGAAGCTTTCTTT; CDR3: CASRITGGAGTEAFF
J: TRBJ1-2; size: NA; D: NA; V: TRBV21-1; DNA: TGTGCCAGCAGCAAAGAGGGAGGTGTCCCGTCTCATGGCTACACCTTC; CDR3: CASSKEGGVPSHGYTF
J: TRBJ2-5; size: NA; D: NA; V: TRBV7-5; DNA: TGTGCCAGAAGAATCCCGGCAGGGGGCCAAGAGACCCAGTACTTC; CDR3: CARRIPAGGQETQYF
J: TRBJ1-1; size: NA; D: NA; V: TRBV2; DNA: TGTGCCAGCAGTGAGGGTCAGGGAAACACTGAAGCTTTCTTT; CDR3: CASSEGQGNTEAFF
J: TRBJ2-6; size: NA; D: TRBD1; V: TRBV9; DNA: TGTGCCAGCAGCAAGTGGGACAGGGTGAGCTCTGGGGCCAACGTCCTGACTTTC; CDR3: CASSKWDRVSSGANVLTF
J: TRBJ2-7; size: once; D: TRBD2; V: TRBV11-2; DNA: TGTGCCAGCAGCTTAGTGACTAGCGGGAGGAGCTCCTACGAGCAGTACTTC; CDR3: CASSLVTSGRSSYEQYF
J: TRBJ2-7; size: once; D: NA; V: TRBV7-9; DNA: TGTGCCAGCAGCTTATTGGGCGAGGAGCAGTACTTC; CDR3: CASSLLGEEQYF
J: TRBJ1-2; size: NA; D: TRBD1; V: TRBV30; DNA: TGTGCCTGGAGTCCGGACAGGGACTCACCGCCGGGAGAAAGATATTGGGGCTACACCTTC; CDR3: CAWSPDRDSPPGERYWGYTF
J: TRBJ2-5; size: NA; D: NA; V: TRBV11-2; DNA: TGTGCCAGCAGCCCCCTTGCGGGATGGCGAAAGACCCAGTACTTC; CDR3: CASSPLAGWRKTQYF
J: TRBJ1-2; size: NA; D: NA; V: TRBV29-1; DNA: TGCAGCGTTGAAGACAGGTACTATGGCTACACCTTC; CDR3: CSVEDRYYGYTF
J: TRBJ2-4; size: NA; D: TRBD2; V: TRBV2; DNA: TGTGCCAGAGGGGGACTAGATAACAACATTCAGTACTTC; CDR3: CARGGLDNNIQYF
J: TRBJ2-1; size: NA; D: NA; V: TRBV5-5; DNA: TGTGCCAGCAGTGTATTTCAGGGTGTTGGGAACAATGAGCAGTTCTTC; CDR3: CASSVFQGVGNNEQFF
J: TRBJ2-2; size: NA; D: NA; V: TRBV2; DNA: TGTGCCAGCAGCCCCGGGGGGAACACCGGGGAGCTGTTTTTT; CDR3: CASSPGGNTGELFF
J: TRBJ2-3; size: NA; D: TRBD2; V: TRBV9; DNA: TGTGCCAGCAGCGTTCGACTAGCGGGAGGGGAGTATTTT; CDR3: CASSVRLAGGEYF
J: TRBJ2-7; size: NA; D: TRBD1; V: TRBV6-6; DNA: TGTGCCAGCAGTTCAACAGGGGGCGAGCAGTACTTC; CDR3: CASSSTGGEQYF
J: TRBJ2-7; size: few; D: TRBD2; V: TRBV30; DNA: TGTGCCTGGAGTGTGAGGCTAGCGGGAGACGAGCAGTACTTC; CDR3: CAWSVRLAGDEQYF
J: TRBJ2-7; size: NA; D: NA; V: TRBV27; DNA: TGTGCCAGCAGTCCTTACTACGAGCAGTACTTC; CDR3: CASSPYYEQYF
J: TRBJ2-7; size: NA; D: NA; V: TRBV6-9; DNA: TGTGCCAGCAGTGAGTTTAGCGAGAACGAGCAGTACTTC; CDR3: CASSEFSENEQYF
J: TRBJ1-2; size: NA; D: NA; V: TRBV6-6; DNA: TGTGCCAGCAGTTGGGACATGGGTCTTTTGAGTGGCTACACCTTC; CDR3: CASSWDMGLLSGYTF
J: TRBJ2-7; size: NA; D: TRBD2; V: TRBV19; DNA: TGTGCCAGTAGTATAGGTGCTAGCGGGAGGGCCCGCTCCTACGAGCAGTACTTC; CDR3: CASSIGASGRARSYEQYF
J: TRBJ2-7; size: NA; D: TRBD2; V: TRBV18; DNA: TGTGCCAGCTTCTCCCCGAGGAGCGGGAGGGACTCCTACGAGCAGTACTTC; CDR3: CASFSPRSGRDSYEQYF
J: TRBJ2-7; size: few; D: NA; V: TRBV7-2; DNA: TGTGCCAGCAGACCGACAGGGTCAGGGTGGGAGGTTGAGGAGCAGTACTTC; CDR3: CASRPTGSGWEVEEQYF
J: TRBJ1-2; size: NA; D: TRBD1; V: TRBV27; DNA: TGTGCCAGCAGTACGTCAGGGGGCGCCTATGGCTACACCTTC; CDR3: CASSTSGGAYGYTF
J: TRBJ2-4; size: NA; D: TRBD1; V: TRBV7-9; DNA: TGTGCCAGCAGCTACAGGGGGGCGGTGGACATTCAGTACTTC; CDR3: CASSYRGAVDIQYF
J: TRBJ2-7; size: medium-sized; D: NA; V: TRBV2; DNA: TGTGCCAGCAGTGAAAGGGGGGGCAGTCGCCGCGAGCAGTACTTC; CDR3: CASSERGGSRREQYF
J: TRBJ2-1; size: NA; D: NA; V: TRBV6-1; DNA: TGTGCCAGCAGTGAAATAGGGGGGGCCGGTGAGCAGTTCTTC; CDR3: CASSEIGGAGEQFF